The entry that follows covers one TCR beta chain sequence. Its specific antigen is unknown. Qualities for individual bases were not recorded, and no much larger clone is one base off. The immunoSEQ Assay was the method used to sequence TCRbeta CDR3 regions. After extraction, genomic DNA underwent amplification by bias-controlled multiplex PCR, followed by high-throughput sequencing. Per the source publication's procedure: To quantify the absolute abundance of each unique TCRbeta CDR3 region, sequences were collapsed and filtered. T cell fraction was estimated by normalization of TCRbeta template counts to usable DNA, with usable DNA being measured through amplification of reference genes present in all nucleated cells. Repertoire TCRs were annotated as SARS-CoV-2-specific when V gene, CDR3 amino acid sequence and J gene were exactly matched to a known reactive TCR set. The reference SARS-CoV-2 TCR set was derived from MIRA and filtered for enrichment in COVID-19-positive ImmuneCODE repertoires, a step that removed public or cross-reactive TCRs. Based on the MIRA antigens, annotated TCRs were further analysed at the level of specific ORF or position within ORF. Depth was the summed frequency of annotated unique rearrangements, while breadth was defined as annotated unique rearrangements over total unique productive rearrangements. TCR breadth was compared between groups using two-sided Wilcoxon rank-sum tests. Sourced from immuneACCESS, this table was stored by TCRdb with only in-frame sequences that have V and J called. A share of the clones is absent; for the studies checked, an unresolved V gene accounts for under half, and the remainder has no known explanation. The V and J calls and the clone size are those of that table, but D and trimming were determined from the DNA. In this sample the table shows about 350,000 clones, 65% to 90% of which occur a single time. The ten largest account for around 10% of the sample.

The CDR3 measures 12 amino acids from cysteine to phenylalanine. The only DNA kept is the CDR3, 36 bases in frame from the first base. CDR1 SGHDT and CDR2 YYEEEE are derived from the germline V gene. V sheds 6 bases and J sheds 4 bases, leaving 10 bases between their ends. The sample's treatment or condition label is to be understood as: over 15 received Ad26.COV2.S at low or high dose, single or two shots; 5 received placebo; per-sample allocation not given. Repertoires of vaccine and placebo recipients were sequenced from samples taken on day 63 after the first injection. In Cohort 1b, about 27 adults aged 18-55 years were enrolled at a single site in Boston, USA, between 29 July and 7 August 2020. Ad26.COV2.S consisted of a replication-incompetent adenovirus type 26 vector by which a prefusion-stabilized SARS-CoV-2 spike protein from the original Wuhan strain was expressed. The source of the sample is a study of Ad26.COV2.S vaccination and SARS-CoV-2 variants (dated by TCRdb to the early 2020s). The study in broad terms: Vaccine-arm donors were drawn from COV1001, a multicentre, randomized, double-blind, placebo-controlled phase I-IIa trial of Ad26.COV2.S in healthy adults. Dosing of Ad26.COV2.S was intramuscular, at either 5x10^10 or 1x10^11 viral particles, delivered as one shot or as two shots spaced 56 days apart. The TCR-sequenced set comprised about 32 samples: approximately 20 Ad26.COV2.S vaccine recipients, 5 placebo recipients and 8 SARS-CoV-2 convalescent individuals. The specificity and breadth of SARS-CoV-2-reactive T cell receptors after Ad26.COV2.S vaccination were assessed by TCRbeta repertoire sequencing. Participants in the trial were split at random into five groups of five each, receiving low-dose or high-dose Ad26.COV2.S once or twice, or else placebo on both occasions. Investigators did not know the trial group allocation while performing experiments and assessing outcomes. Results and caveats for the whole study, not just this receptor: The study was not powered for comparison of responses between vaccine doses or regimens. The authors noted that total T cell responses may have been underestimated by the TCR breadth and depth analyses. Vaccine and placebo recipients had similar non-spike TCR breadth, a finding consistent with the vaccine containing only spike. After vaccination, spike-specific CD8+ and CD4+ T cell responses were reported to show substantial breadth. Higher spike-specific TCR breadth was observed in Ad26.COV2.S recipients than in placebo recipients (P = 0.0014).

The sample here was peripheral blood, taken in a trial of Ad26.COV2.S vaccine versus placebo. The chain is encoded by TRBV5-6 joined to TRBJ1-2; the best D guess is TRBD1, with 6 bases matching. The receptor's source is a person aged 18 to 65 who received the Ad26.COV2.S COVID-19 vaccine or a placebo. The CDR3 in this case is CASTLQGYGYTF. Here is the DNA: TGTGCCAGCACCCTACAGGGCTATGGCTACACCTTC.